These 22 T cell receptor beta chains share one sample of origin, sequenced in a study of cytomegalovirus exposure and HLA in healthy donors. A multiplex PCR was run with 60 Vbeta primers and 13 Jbeta primers. Sequencing used immunoSEQ multiplex PCR; TCRdb keeps in-frame clones, though not all of them. The sample has around 250,000 clones; nearly 95% are singletons. Sequencing was carried out using PBMCs. These receptors were taken from a girl between 2 and 10 years old in good health and CMV-seronegative.

V and J are TRBV6-5 and TRBJ2-3; D is ambiguous. Germline CDR1 reads MNHEY; CDR2 reads SVGAGI. The germline V and J ends were trimmed by 9 bases and 2 bases, with 12 bases remaining between them. The CDR3 covers 13 residues. CDR3 DNA sequence: TGTGCCAGTGGTACCAGGATCACAGATACGCAGTATTTT. This codes for CASGTRITDTQYF.

CDR3 in DNA: TGTGCCAGCAGCCCCACTGGGGCTAGCGGGATATCCTACAATGAGCAGTTCTTC. Amino acids: CASSPTGASGISYNEQFF. The rearrangement joins TRBV7-9 to TRBJ2-1; 9 nucleotides match TRBD2. Per the germline V gene, CDR1 is SEHNR and CDR2 is FQNEAQ (reference sequence). The CDR3 runs 18 residues. With 5 bases clipped from V and 1 base from J, the junction kept 12 bases outside the gene matches.

This chain connects TRBV29-1 to TRBJ2-7, with 9 bases fitting TRBD1. V lost 5 bases to trimming and J lost 3 bases; unmatched junction nucleotides: 8. Per the germline V gene, CDR1 is SQVTM and CDR2 is ANQGSEA. There are 14 residues in the CDR3. The CDR3 nucleotides are TGCAGCGTTCCGTACAGGGGGCTCAACTACGAGCAGTACTTC. This translates into CSVPYRGLNYEQYF.

J is TRBJ1-1 and V is TRBV5-1, with TRBD1 matching 9 bases. Trimming took 4 bases from V and 1 from J; bases not matched to a gene: 8. The V gene's germline CDR1 is SGHRS and CDR2 YFSETQ. CDR3 length: 16 amino acids. The CDR3 nucleotides are TGCGCCAGCAGCCCTGCGGGGACAGGGACGAACACTGAAGCTTTCTTT. Its protein product is CASSPAGTGTNTEAFF.

The rearrangement uses TRBV7-9 and TRBJ2-2, with 10 nucleotides matching TRBD2. The trim removed 3 bases at V and 2 bases at J, leaving 9 bases unmatched. This CDR3 is built from 18 residues. Germline V gene lookup returns CDR1 SEHNR and CDR2 FQNEAQ (reference sequence). CDR3 DNA sequence: TGTGCCAGCAGCTTGTATCAGCGGGGGGGCTCTAACACCGGGGAGCTGTTTTTT. This codes for CASSLYQRGGSNTGELFF.

J is TRBJ2-7 and V is TRBV14; D unresolved. The V and J ends lost 4 bases and 4 bases respectively, with 14 bases between them. Germline V gene lookup returns CDR1 SGHDN and CDR2 FVKESK. CDR3 length: 14 residues. CDR3 loop: CASSPGRIHYEQYF. The CDR3 region has the DNA TGTGCCAGCAGCCCAGGCAGGATCCATTACGAGCAGTACTTC.

This clone was picked up one time. The V gene is TRBV6-5, the J gene TRBJ2-7; TRBD1 matches 10 bases. Germline-derived CDR1 and CDR2 are MNHEY and SVGAGI. V was pared by 2 bases and J by 6 bases, with 4 bases of the junction left unmatched. This CDR3 contains 14 residues. CDR3 loop: CASSYLTGGSEQYF. CDR3 DNA: TGTGCCAGCAGTTACCTGACAGGGGGCTCCGAGCAGTACTTC.

The chain uses TRBV7-3 and TRBJ1-6; D might be TRBD1 (5 bases). The V and J ends lost 5 bases and 14 bases respectively, with 10 bases between them. The CDR3 is 11 amino acids. In germline, CDR1 is SGHTA, CDR2 FQGTGA. The CDR3 loop is CASSPRGTLHF. The CDR3 DNA sequence: TGTGCCAGCAGCCCTAGGGGTACCCTCCACTTT.

This chain joins TRBV30 and TRBJ1-2; 8 positions agree with TRBD1. The ends lost 0 bases at V and 2 bases at J; junction bases unmatched: 5. CDR3 size: 15 residues. The germline gives CDR1 GTSNPN, CDR2 SVGIG (reference sequence). The CDR3 sequence is CAWSVRTGSNYGYTF. The DNA of the CDR3 is TGTGCCTGGAGTGTACGGACAGGGTCCAACTATGGCTACACCTTC. The full variable domain, its missing parts supplied by reference TRBV30 and TRBJ1-2, is SQTIHQWPATLVQPVGSPLSLECTVEGTSNPNLYWYRQAAGRGLQLLFYSVGIGQISSEVPQNLSASRPQDRQFILSSKKLLLSDSGFYLCAWSVRTGSNYGYTFGSGTRLTVV.

The chain employs TRBV28 and TRBJ1-2; weak D call: TRBD1 (6 bases). CDR3 length: 14 amino acids. The germline gives CDR1 MDHEN, CDR2 SYDVKM. Trimming took 5 bases from V and 4 from J, leaving 14 bases between them. The DNA of the CDR3 is TGTGCCAGCAGTCGGGGGGGCGGTACCTATGGCTACACCTTC. Amino acids: CASSRGGGTYGYTF.

This clone was counted between two and nine times. V usage is TRBV28 and J usage is TRBJ1-5; a possible D gene is TRBD1 (5 bases). This CDR3 has 14 residues. Germline V gives CDR1 MDHEN, CDR2 SYDVKM. V shed 6 bases and J shed 3 bases, with 12 bases lying between them. The CDR3 DNA is TGTGCCAGCAGGGAGACAGAATTCAATCAGCCCCAGCATTTT. Translation gives CASRETEFNQPQHF.

Regarding this clone: Other DNA sequences in the sample encode the same CDR3. V usage is TRBV5-1 and J usage is TRBJ2-5, with D possibly TRBD1 on 6 matching bases. Germline CDR1 SGHRS, CDR2 YFSETQ. The V gene lost 0 bases and the J gene lost 1 base, with 10 bases spanning the gap. The CDR3 runs to 15 residues. This chain's CDR3 is CASSLALGGQETQYF. CDR3 bases: TGCGCCAGCAGCTTGGCCCTAGGGGGCCAAGAGACCCAGTACTTC.

V is TRBV6-5 and J is TRBJ1-2; 9 bases agree with TRBD1. Germline trimming cut 8 bases from V and 3 bases from J; bases unmatched to any gene: 4. This CDR3 contains 13 residues. Looked up from germline, CDR1 is MNHEY and CDR2 is SVGAGI. The CDR3 loop reads CASRTGDHYGYTF. The CDR3 nucleotides are TGTGCCAGCCGGACAGGGGATCACTATGGCTACACCTTC.

This clone was detected only a few times. The J gene is TRBJ2-5, the V gene TRBV4-1; TRBD1 agrees at 10 bases. The CDR3 runs to 16 residues. J was trimmed by 2 bases and V by 1 base; bases with no gene match: 4. CDR1 and CDR2 from the germline V gene are MGHRA and YSYEKL. CDR3 sequence (DNA): TGCGCCAGCAGCCAAGCTCCGGGACAGGGGCAAGAGACCCAGTACTTC. As protein: CASSQAPGQGQETQYF.

The chain recombines TRBV6-4 with TRBJ2-2; 9 bases agree with TRBD2. Trimming at V came to 4 bases and at J to 3 bases, leaving 3 bases not matched to a gene. In germline, CDR1 is MRHNA, CDR2 SNTAGT. CDR3 length equals 15 residues. CDR3 bases: TGTGCCAGCAGTGTAGTAGCGGGAGACACCGGGGAGCTGTTTTTT. Its protein product is CASSVVAGDTGELFF.

In nucleotides, the CDR3 is TGTGCCAGCAGCCCCCGGACAGGGGGGACCGGGGAGCTGTTTTTT. Encoded protein: CASSPRTGGTGELFF. The V gene is TRBV7-9, the J gene TRBJ2-2, with 10 bases identical to TRBD1. CDR1 SEHNR and CDR2 FQNEAQ come from the germline V gene (reference sequence). The length of the CDR3 is 15 residues. J lost 5 bases, V lost 5 bases, and 5 bases had no gene match.

Regarding this clone: This sample includes further DNA sequences coding for the same CDR3. The rearrangement links TRBV9 to TRBJ2-1; the match to TRBD2 covers 9 bases. Per the germline V gene, CDR1 is SGDLS and CDR2 is YYNGEE. The ends lost 2 bases at V and 0 bases at J; junction bases unmatched: 0. The CDR3 loop spans 15 amino acids. CDR3 DNA: TGTGCCAGCAGCGTTAGCGGGAGCTCCTACAATGAGCAGTTCTTC. Amino acid sequence: CASSVSGSSYNEQFF.

The rearrangement joins TRBV29-1 to TRBJ2-2; tentatively, D is TRBD1 (5 bases). Germline V gene sequence: CDR1 SQVTM, CDR2 ANQGSEA. Deletions cut 7 bases from V and 3 bases from J, with 12 bases between. The CDR3 totals 13 residues. CDR3 protein: CSAGHRDTGELFF. CDR3 nucleotides: TGCAGCGCAGGGCATCGGGACACCGGGGAGCTGTTTTTT.

This clone was observed once. Additional DNA sequences in this sample encode the identical CDR3. The chain has TRBV5-1 and TRBJ2-2; perhaps TRBD1 as D (5 bases). Germline CDR1 and CDR2: SGHRS and YFSETQ. The V end was cut by 0 bases, the J end by 2 bases, with 8 bases between. The CDR3 extends over 15 amino acids. This CDR3 is CASSLAQGNTGELFF. DNA for the CDR3: TGCGCCAGCAGCTTGGCCCAGGGCAACACCGGGGAGCTGTTTTTT.

As DNA, the CDR3 is TGTGCCATCAGCCCGCGACAGGCCAATCAGCCCCAGCATTTT. Its protein is CAISPRQANQPQHF. V usage is TRBV10-3 and J usage is TRBJ1-5, with D maybe TRBD1 (6 bases). With 6 bases removed from V and 3 bases from J, the gap between germline ends came to 12 bases. Germline values: CDR1 ENHRY, CDR2 SYGVKD. The CDR3 runs to 14 residues.

This chain links TRBV5-6 with TRBJ2-4, with a weak D call TRBD2 (5 bases). V lost 2 bases, J lost 8 bases, and 14 bases lay in between. The CDR3 runs to 14 residues. The germline CDR1 and CDR2 sequences are SGHDT and YYEEEE. The CDR3 DNA reads as TGTGCCAGCAGCTTCGGACTGCTTTTTGACATTCAGTACTTC. This gives the protein CASSFGLLFDIQYF.

This clone was seen once. Other DNA sequences in this sample translate to the same CDR3. The V gene is TRBV6-5, the J gene TRBJ1-1, with D tentatively TRBD1 (6 bases). The CDR3 spans 11 residues. V was cut by 7 bases and J by 5 bases, with 8 bases left in between. CDR1 and CDR2 (germline): MNHEY, SVGAGI. For the CDR3, the DNA is TGTGCCAGCAAACAGGGAACTGAAGCTTTCTTT. Amino acid sequence: CASKQGTEAFF.